This passage covers 22 T cell receptor beta chains from one sample sequenced in a study of OX40 agonist ivuxolimab in advanced cancers. Data came from immunoSEQ multiplex PCR; TCRdb stores just in-frame clones and leaves some out. This table holds more than 50,000 clones, about 90% found once. Sequenced here: CD4+ or CD8+ T cells sorted from blood, sampled in a trial of the OX40 agonist ivuxolimab. The receptors were gathered from an adult with an advanced solid tumor such as melanoma, head and neck, liver or kidney cancer.

This chain links TRBV9 with TRBJ2-6; D might be TRBD2 (6 bases). CDR1 is SGDLS, CDR2 YYNGEE, per germline. Between the trimmed V and J ends, which lost 0 bases and 2 bases, there was a span of 9 bases. This CDR3 comprises 16 residues. CDR3 nucleotides: TGTGCCAGCAGCGTAGCGGGGGTTACTGGGGCCAACGTCCTGACTTTC. Translation: CASSVAGVTGANVLTF. Combining the CDR3 with reference TRBV9 and TRBJ2-6 gives the whole variable domain DSGVTQTPKHLITATGQRVTLRCSPRSGDLSVYWYQQSLDQGLQFLIQYYNGEERAKGNILERFSAQQFPDLHSELNLSSLELGDSALYFCASSVAGVTGANVLTFGAGSRLTVL.

This chain joins TRBV6-5 and TRBJ2-3; TRBD2 aligns across 11 bases. The CDR3 extends over 15 amino acids. Unmatched junction bases numbered 3, after V lost 5 bases and J lost 2 bases. Looked up from germline, CDR1 is MNHEY and CDR2 is SVGAGI. The CDR3 spells CASSQLAGDTDTQYF. Written as DNA, the CDR3 is TGTGCCAGCAGTCAACTAGCGGGGGACACAGATACGCAGTATTTT.

V usage is TRBV6-5 and J usage is TRBJ1-6; TRBD1 aligns across 9 bases. CDR1 and CDR2 (germline): MNHEY, SVGAGI. The CDR3 is 15 residues long. V lost 6 bases and J lost 10; bases outside the gene matches: 10. As DNA, the CDR3 is TGTGCCAGCAGCATACAGGGGGCAAGCGGATCACCCCTCCACTTT. Encoded protein: CASSIQGASGSPLHF.

The chain uses TRBV27 and TRBJ2-1; 7 nucleotides align to TRBD1. Trimming removed 4 bases from V and 5 bases from J; junction bases left unmatched: 5. The CDR3 covers 14 residues. Per germline, CDR1 MNHEY and CDR2 SMNVEV (reference sequence). The CDR3 DNA sequence: TGTGCCAGCAGTTCGACAGGGTCAGACAATGAGCAGTTCTTC. Translation gives CASSSTGSDNEQFF.

The chain combines TRBV7-2 with TRBJ1-4; D is undetermined. The CDR3 totals 17 residues. Germline V CDR1 and CDR2: SGHTA, FQGNSA. Trimming left V 6 bases short and J 4 bases short, with 21 bases between. The CDR3 DNA sequence: TGTGCCAGCAGAACAGCCGGCTATTTAGACCTTAATGAAAAACTGTTTTTT. Amino acid sequence: CASRTAGYLDLNEKLFF.

J is TRBJ1-1 and V is TRBV5-4; 10 bases line up with TRBD1. This CDR3 is 15 amino acids long. The trim removed 4 bases at V and 3 bases at J, leaving 6 bases unmatched. CDR1 and CDR2 (germline): SGHNT, YYREEE (reference sequence). The CDR3 region has the DNA TGTGCCAGCAGCACAAAGACAGGGGGCCACACTGAAGCTTTCTTT. Protein: CASSTKTGGHTEAFF.

The CDR3 region has the DNA TGTGCCAGCAGTGTGCTCGAGGAGGATTCACCCCTCCACTTT. As protein: CASSVLEEDSPLHF. This chain joins TRBV2 and TRBJ1-6, with unresolved D. The CDR3 is made up of 14 amino acids. CDR1 is SNHLY and CDR2 is FYNNEI in the germline V gene. V was trimmed by 4 bases and J by 8 bases, leaving 12 bases between them.

This clone was seen a handful of times. The chain has TRBV5-1 and TRBJ2-2; possibly TRBD1 for D (5 bases). Germline assignment: CDR1 SGHRS and CDR2 YFSETQ. CDR3 length equals 15 residues. Between the trimmed V and J ends, which lost 4 bases and 6 bases, there was a span of 16 bases. CDR3 sequence (DNA): TGCGCCAGCAGCCCGCCGTCAGGGCAGGCCGGGGAGCTGTTTTTT. Translating it yields CASSPPSGQAGELFF.

This sequence joins TRBV14 and TRBJ2-5; a possible D gene is TRBD2 (6 bases). CDR1 SGHDN and CDR2 FVKESK come from the germline V gene. The CDR3 contains 14 residues. V was trimmed by 4 bases and J by 0 bases, leaving 9 bases between them. The CDR3 DNA reads as TGTGCCAGCAGCCTACGGGAGTACCAAGAGACCCAGTACTTC. Its protein product is CASSLREYQETQYF.

This chain uses TRBV7-2 with TRBJ1-3, with D perhaps matching TRBD1 (5 bases). Germline V gene sequence: CDR1 SGHTA, CDR2 FQGNSA. V lost 5 bases to trimming and J lost 0 bases, with 14 bases between them. The CDR3 sequence is 16 residues long. Here the CDR3 reads CASSQGSPSSGNTIYF. The CDR3 nucleotides read TGTGCCAGCAGCCAGGGCAGCCCGAGCTCTGGAAACACCATATATTTT.

There are a few counts of this clone. Other DNA variants within this sample encode the same CDR3. The rearrangement joins TRBV29-1 to TRBJ1-2; maybe TRBD1 (5 bases). Germline-derived CDR1 and CDR2 are SQVTM and ANQGSEA. Deletions cut 3 bases from V and 4 bases from J, with 9 bases between. The CDR3 runs to 12 residues. This CDR3 reads CSVESGGYGYTF. The CDR3 DNA follows: TGCAGCGTTGAGTCCGGGGGCTATGGCTACACCTTC.

The chain couples TRBV27 to TRBJ1-2; TRBD1 is a possible D gene (6 bases). The ends were cut back, 5 bases at V and 1 base at J, with 17 bases in the middle. The CDR3 length is 16 residues. From germline, CDR1 is MNHEY and CDR2 SMNVEV (reference sequence). The CDR3 loop reads CASSLTWTAGNYGYTF. CDR3 coding DNA: TGTGCCAGCAGTCTGACCTGGACAGCGGGTAACTATGGCTACACCTTC.

The chain uses TRBV5-4 and TRBJ2-5, with a tentative D call TRBD1 (6 bases). Between the trimmed V and J ends, which lost 0 bases and 4 bases, there was a span of 10 bases. Germline values: CDR1 SGHNT, CDR2 YYREEE (reference sequence). The CDR3 is made up of 14 amino acids. CDR3 amino acids: CASSLEGGRETQYF. In nucleotides, the CDR3 is TGTGCCAGCAGCTTGGAAGGGGGTAGAGAGACCCAGTACTTC.

The chain employs TRBV10-3 and TRBJ1-6; unclear D gene. CDR1 and CDR2 (germline): ENHRY, SYGVKD. CDR3 length: 16 residues. Trimming took 0 bases from V and 5 from J, leaving 11 bases between them. The CDR3 sequence is CAISESFGGDNSPLHF. The CDR3 region has the DNA TGTGCCATCAGTGAGTCGTTCGGAGGAGATAATTCACCCCTCCACTTT.

V gene TRBV7-6 combines with J gene TRBJ2-3; TRBD1 aligns across 7 bases. The V segment lost 2 bases and the J segment 0 bases; nucleotides outside the gene matches: 5. Germline V gene lookup returns CDR1 SGHVS and CDR2 FNYEAQ. The CDR3 contains 16 residues. CDR3 nucleotide sequence: TGTGCCAGCAGCTTAAAAGGGGGACAGAGCACAGATACGCAGTATTTT. Its protein is CASSLKGGQSTDTQYF. Looking up the rest from reference TRBV7-6 and TRBJ2-3 gives the full variable domain: GAGVSQSPRYKVTKRGQDVALRCDPISGHVSLYWYRQALGQGPEFLTYFNYEAQQDKSGLPNDRFSAERPEGSISTLTIQRTEQRDSAMYRCASSLKGGQSTDTQYFGPGTRLTVL.

The CDR3 nucleotides are TGTGCCAGCAGCCTACGAGGCCTGAACACTGAAGCTTTCTTT. It translates to CASSLRGLNTEAFF. The rearrangement uses TRBV5-4 and TRBJ1-1; D not resolved. Looked up from germline, CDR1 is SGHNT and CDR2 is YYREEE (reference sequence). The CDR3 runs to 14 residues. The V end lost 4 bases, the J end lost 0 bases, and 10 bases lay between the germline ends.

Only one count was recorded for this clone. The chain couples TRBV10-3 to TRBJ2-1, with 7 bases aligning to TRBD2. In germline, CDR1 is ENHRY, CDR2 SYGVKD. The V and J ends lost 6 bases and 6 bases, in that order; junction bases with no gene match: 8. The CDR3 totals 14 residues. CDR3 bases: TGTGCCATCAGCTCCCTTAGGGAGGGCAATGAGCAGTTCTTC. Protein product: CAISSLREGNEQFF.

The CDR3 spells CASSFDAFTQYF. As DNA, the CDR3 is TGTGCCAGCAGCTTTGATGCATTCACGCAGTATTTT. This rearrangement joins TRBV7-9 to TRBJ2-3; D is undetermined. This CDR3 spans 12 amino acids. The germline V and J ends were trimmed by 3 bases and 9 bases, with 10 bases remaining between them. The V gene's germline CDR1 is SEHNR and CDR2 FQNEAQ (reference sequence).

The chain carries TRBV11-1 and TRBJ2-7, with 11 bases lining up with TRBD2. Germline V gene lookup returns CDR1 SGHAT and CDR2 FQDESV (reference sequence). V shed 0 bases, J shed 4 bases, and the junction held 2 bases outside the gene matches. This CDR3 is 15 amino acids long. This CDR3 reads CASSLAASGGYEQYF. CDR3 nucleotides: TGTGCCAGCAGCTTAGCGGCTAGCGGGGGGTACGAGCAGTACTTC.

The V call is TRBV25-1, the J call TRBJ1-3; 8 bases match TRBD1. There are 15 residues in the CDR3. The germline V gene encodes CDR1 MGHDK and CDR2 SYGVNS. Trimming took 4 bases from V and 3 from J; bases not matched to a gene: 5. The CDR3 DNA is TGTGCCAGCAGTGGCAGGGGGCTAGGTGGAAACACCATATATTTT. Translating gives CASSGRGLGGNTIYF.

V gene TRBV27 combines with J gene TRBJ1-6, with D possibly being TRBD1 (5 bases). Germline lookup yields CDR1 MNHEY and CDR2 SMNVEV (reference sequence). V lost 5 bases and J lost 11, with 16 bases in between. This CDR3 has 14 residues. The DNA for the CDR3 is TGTGCCAGCAGTGAGACAGACCCATCTGCACCCCTCCACTTT. Its protein product is CASSETDPSAPLHF.

This rearrangement joins TRBV7-9 to TRBJ2-3; tentative D call: TRBD2 (6 bases). Germline lookup yields CDR1 SEHNR and CDR2 FQNEAQ (reference sequence). Deletions cut 4 bases from V and 2 bases from J, with 10 bases between. The CDR3 totals 14 residues. CDR3 sequence reads: CASSSEGNTDTQYF. The DNA for the CDR3 is TGTGCCAGCAGCTCGGAGGGGAACACAGATACGCAGTATTTT.